The 6 T cell receptor beta chains given below trace back to one sample, sequenced in a study of T-cell reconstitution after alpha-beta-depleted transplantation in children. Unique molecular identifiers featured in how the TCRbeta library was prepared. TCRdb processed the PCR reads anew with MiXCR; each CDR3 protein has one entry. The sample lists roughly 790,000 distinct CDR3 sequences, less than 20% occurring once. Material: PBMCs, mostly from graft donor cells, obtained 360 days after TCRalphabeta/CD19-depleted stem cell transplant. These receptors all come from a male patient aged 5 to 17 who had a stem cell transplant for acute lymphoblastic leukemia, so the T cells may come from the graft donor.

The chain couples TRBV2 to TRBJ2-3; D might be TRBD2 (7 bases). CDR1 is SNHLY and CDR2 is FYNNEI in the germline V gene. V shed 2 bases and J shed 4 bases, with 10 bases lying between them. The CDR3 covers 14 residues. Here the CDR3 DNA reads TGTGCCAGCAGTGAACGGGGGGCCGCAGATACGCAGTATTTT. Its protein is CASSERGAADTQYF.

The sample holds many counts of this clonotype. The chain couples TRBV11-2 to TRBJ1-2; D not certain. The germline gives CDR1 SGHAT, CDR2 FQNNGV. Trimming pared 0 bases from V and 6 bases from J, leaving 17 bases between. The CDR3 runs to 16 residues. The CDR3 coding sequence is TGTGCCAGCAGCTTAGACCTAACAGAGCTGGTGGATGGCTACACCTTC. Protein sequence: CASSLDLTELVDGYTF.

The chain joins TRBV7-9 to TRBJ2-7, with 9 bases lining up with TRBD2. V was pared by 6 bases and J by 1 base, with 10 bases of the junction left unmatched. CDR1 is SEHNR and CDR2 is FQNEAQ in the germline V gene (reference sequence). This CDR3 has 16 amino acids. CDR3 amino acids: CASSPLGSGRSYEQYF. The CDR3 DNA is TGTGCCAGCAGTCCCCTGGGGAGCGGGAGGTCCTACGAGCAGTACTTC.

This rearrangement joins TRBV11-2 to TRBJ2-1; weak D call: TRBD2 (6 bases). Germline CDR1 SGHAT, CDR2 FQNNGV. The CDR3 is 14 amino acids. Trimming cost V 0 bases and J 5 bases, with 8 bases left between them. As DNA, the CDR3 is TGTGCCAGCAGCTTAGACCTAGCGAACAATGAGCAGTTCTTC. Amino acids: CASSLDLANNEQFF.

The chain couples TRBV29-1 to TRBJ2-5, with TRBD2 matching over 7 bases. Germline V gene data show CDR1 as SQVTM and CDR2 as ANQGSEA. Losses at the gene ends were 4 bases for V and 3 bases for J; bases not matched to a gene: 11. The CDR3 spans 15 residues. The CDR3 nucleotides read TGCAGCGTTGGAACATGGCCTAGCGGAAAAGAGACCCAGTACTTC. This codes for CSVGTWPSGKETQYF.

The rearrangement uses TRBV7-8 and TRBJ2-1; possibly TRBD2 for D (6 bases). The CDR3 is made up of 17 amino acids. Germline V gene sequence: CDR1 SGHVS, CDR2 FQNEAQ. The V gene lost 1 base and the J gene lost 6 bases, with 19 bases spanning the gap. CDR3: CASSLGRRADRINEQFF. The CDR3 DNA reads TGTGCCAGCAGCTTAGGGAGGAGGGCGGATAGGATCAATGAGCAGTTCTTC.